The 11 T cell receptor beta chains below come from one sample, sequenced in a study of shared clonotypes between healthy human individuals. Data came from immunoSEQ multiplex PCR; TCRdb stores just in-frame clones and leaves some out. Of about 2 million clones listed, approximately 94% are singletons. Naive CD8 cells lacked CD45RO, underwent positive selection for CCR7 and left out terminally differentiated effector memory CD45RA+ cells. Specimen: naive CD8+ T cells sorted from blood. The receptor source for this set is a man aged 18 to 35 in good health.

The rearrangement joins TRBV29-1 to TRBJ2-2; 13 bases match TRBD2. The CDR3 totals 16 residues. V shed 6 bases and J 5 bases; nucleotides not matched to a gene: 9. Germline values: CDR1 SQVTM, CDR2 ANQGSEA. CDR3 in DNA: TGCAGCGTGATGACTAGCGGGGGGCCCGGGACCGGGGAGCTGTTTTTT. Translating it yields CSVMTSGGPGTGELFF.

Worth noting for this clone: Other DNA variants within this sample encode the same CDR3. The V call is TRBV27, the J call TRBJ2-7; a possible D gene is TRBD1 (6 bases). V gave up 3 bases and J gave up 2 bases, with 8 bases separating them. This CDR3 comprises 13 residues. CDR1 and CDR2 (germline): MNHEY, SMNVEV (reference sequence). The CDR3 bases are TGTGCCAGCAGTTTGGCAGGGGCCTACGAGCAGTACTTC. Amino acid sequence: CASSLAGAYEQYF.

The V and J genes are TRBV11-3 and TRBJ1-2; TRBD1 agrees at 8 bases. The germline V gene encodes CDR1 SGHNT and CDR2 YENEEA. V lost 4 bases to trimming and J lost 4 bases; unmatched junction nucleotides: 14. This CDR3 is 17 amino acids long. DNA for the CDR3: TGTGCCAGCAGCTGGTCCCTTTCAGGGGGCACCCTCTATGGCTACACCTTC. Translating it yields CASSWSLSGGTLYGYTF.

The V call is TRBV18, the J call TRBJ1-1; no clear D gene. This CDR3 region has 13 residues. Trimming removed 2 bases from V and 4 bases from J, with 8 bases in between. Germline loops: CDR1 KGHSH, CDR2 LQKENI. CDR3 region: CASSPESGTEAFF. CDR3 sequence (DNA): TGTGCCAGCTCACCAGAAAGCGGCACTGAAGCTTTCTTT.

The V gene is TRBV6-5, the J gene TRBJ2-2; unclear D gene. Trimming took off 5 bases at V and 6 bases at J, with 10 bases between the two ends. This CDR3 contains 13 residues. Germline assignment: CDR1 MNHEY and CDR2 SVGAGI. The CDR3 loop is CASSTDGPGELFF. The CDR3 bases are TGTGCCAGCAGTACTGACGGCCCCGGGGAGCTGTTTTTT.

This chain links TRBV27 with TRBJ1-5; 7 bases are shared with TRBD1. CDR3 length: 17 residues. In germline, CDR1 is MNHEY, CDR2 SMNVEV (reference sequence). The J segment lost 3 bases and the V segment lost 5 bases, leaving 13 bases of the junction unmatched. DNA for the CDR3: TGTGCCAGCAGTCCTTCCGTGGGGGACAGCGCCAATCAGCCCCAGCATTTT. It codes for CASSPSVGDSANQPQHF.

This chain connects TRBV2 to TRBJ2-7; the D call may be TRBD1 or TRBD2 (5 bases each). This CDR3 spans 12 amino acids. V was shortened by 7 bases and J by 3 bases, with 10 bases between the two germline ends. The germline V gene encodes CDR1 SNHLY and CDR2 FYNNEI. Here the CDR3 DNA reads TGTGCCAGCATGGGGGATTACTACGAGCAGTACTTC. It encodes CASMGDYYEQYF.

This clone occurred once. The V and J genes are TRBV11-2 and TRBJ1-5, with unresolved D. The length of the CDR3 is 14 residues. Trimming removed 1 base from V and 6 bases from J, with 10 bases in between. Germline loops: CDR1 SGHAT, CDR2 FQNNGV. The CDR3 loop reads CASSLGFGAQPQHF. The DNA of the CDR3 is TGTGCCAGCAGCTTAGGGTTCGGTGCTCAGCCCCAGCATTTT.

This chain joins TRBV28 and TRBJ2-3; D is possibly TRBD2 (5 bases). The germline CDR1 and CDR2 sequences are MDHEN and SYDVKM. V lost 2 bases and J lost 5, with 14 bases in between. The CDR3 is made up of 15 amino acids. The DNA for the CDR3 is TGTGCCAGCAGTTTAGGGGAAGGAGAGGGAGATACGCAGTATTTT. It yields the protein CASSLGEGEGDTQYF.

The chain combines TRBV13 with TRBJ2-6; no reliable D call. The V end lost 5 bases, the J end lost 1 base, and 3 bases lay between the germline ends. The germline gives CDR1 PRHDT, CDR2 FYEKMQ (reference sequence). The CDR3 covers 13 residues. CDR3 loop: CASSQSGANVLTF. The CDR3 DNA reads TGTGCCAGCAGCCAATCTGGGGCCAACGTCCTGACTTTC.

The V call is TRBV28, the J call TRBJ2-7; 8 positions agree with TRBD2. Germline loops: CDR1 MDHEN, CDR2 SYDVKM. This CDR3 comprises 14 residues. After removal of 5 bases from V and 5 bases from J, the junction contained 8 bases not matched to a gene. The CDR3 DNA sequence: TGTGCCAGCAGTACCCGGGAGGGGTTGGACGAGCAGTACTTC. This gives the protein CASSTREGLDEQYF.